The present TCR beta chain was sequenced within a study of blood T cell repertoires in COVID-19. Overall study context: Acute-phase and convalescent COVID-19 samples originated in the United States, Italy and Spain. PBMCs, B-cell-depleted T cells, or T cells were the source of the cDNA or gDNA that made up the material.

As processed by the authors: Amplification of reference gene primers provided the estimated nucleated cell counts. Assay: immunoSEQ multiplex PCR; the TCRdb copy retains only in-frame clones and omits some. The D gene and trimming were derived from the DNA, and the V and J assignments and clone size from that table. The sample yields some 29,000 clones, 76% seen once. The CDR3 is 16 amino acids. The germline V and J ends were trimmed by 0 bases and 0 bases, with 6 bases remaining between them. Germline CDR1 is LNHDA and CDR2 is SQIVND (reference sequence). Material for sequencing was peripheral blood. The V call is TRBV19, the J call TRBJ2-6; the D is unclear. The clonotype originates from a man aged 70-80 years with acute or convalescent COVID-19. The CDR3 nucleotides are TGTGCCAGTAGTATAGAAAAGCGCTCTGGGGCCAACGTCCTGACTTTC. This sequence encodes CASSIEKRSGANVLTF.